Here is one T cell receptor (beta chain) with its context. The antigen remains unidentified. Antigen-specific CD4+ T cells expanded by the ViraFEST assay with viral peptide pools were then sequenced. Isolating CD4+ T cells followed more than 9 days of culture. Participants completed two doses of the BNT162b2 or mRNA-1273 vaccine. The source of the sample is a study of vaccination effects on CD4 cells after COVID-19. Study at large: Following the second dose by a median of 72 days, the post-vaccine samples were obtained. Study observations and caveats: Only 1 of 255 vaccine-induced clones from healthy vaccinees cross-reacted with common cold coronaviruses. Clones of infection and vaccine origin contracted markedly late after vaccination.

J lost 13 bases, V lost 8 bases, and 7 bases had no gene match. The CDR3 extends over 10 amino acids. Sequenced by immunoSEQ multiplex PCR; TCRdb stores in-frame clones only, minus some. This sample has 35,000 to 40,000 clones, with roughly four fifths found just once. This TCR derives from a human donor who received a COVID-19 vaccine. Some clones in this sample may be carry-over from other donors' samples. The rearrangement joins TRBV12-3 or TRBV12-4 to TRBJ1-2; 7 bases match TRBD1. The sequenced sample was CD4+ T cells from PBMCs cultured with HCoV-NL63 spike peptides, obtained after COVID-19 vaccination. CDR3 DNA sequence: TGTGCCAGCCGGGGGCAGGGGGGCACCTTC. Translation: CASRGQGGTF.